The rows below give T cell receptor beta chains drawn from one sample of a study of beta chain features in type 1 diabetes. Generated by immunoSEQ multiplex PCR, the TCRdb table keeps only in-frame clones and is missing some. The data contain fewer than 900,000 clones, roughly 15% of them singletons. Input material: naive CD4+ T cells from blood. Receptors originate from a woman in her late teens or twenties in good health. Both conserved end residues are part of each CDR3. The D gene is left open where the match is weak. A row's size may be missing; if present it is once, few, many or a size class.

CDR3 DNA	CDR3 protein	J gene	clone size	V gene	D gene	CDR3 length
TGTGCTAGCAGCTTATTCCCAAAGGAGCGGGCAAGCTCCTACAATGAGCAGTTCTTC	CASSLFPKERASSYNEQFF	TRBJ2-1	.	TRBV7-7	.	19
TGTGCCAGTAGGGGACGGACGAACACCGGGGAGCTGTTTTTT	CASRGRTNTGELFF	TRBJ2-2	.	TRBV19	.	14
TGCGCCAGCAGCACACTAGCGGGAGGGCCGAATGAGCAGTTCTTC	CASSTLAGGPNEQFF	TRBJ2-1	few	TRBV5-1	TRBD2	15
TGTGCCAGCAGTCGACGTCGAGACCGTGACTACGAGCAGTACTTC	CASSRRRDRDYEQYF	TRBJ2-7	few	TRBV27	.	15
TGTGCCAGCACGAGGGAGGTGGGCACCGGGGAGCTGTTTTTT	CASTREVGTGELFF	TRBJ2-2	few	TRBV7-2	.	14
TGTGCCAGTAGTATGAGGCAGAAAGATCGGGGCTACACCTTC	CASSMRQKDRGYTF	TRBJ1-2	.	TRBV19	.	14
TGTGCCAGCAGTTTCGGGCCGGAGGAAAAGACCCAGTACTTC	CASSFGPEEKTQYF	TRBJ2-5	few	TRBV28	.	14
TGTGCCATCAGTGATGGCGGGACGAGCTCCTACGAGCAGTACTTC	CAISDGGTSSYEQYF	TRBJ2-7	.	TRBV10-3	.	15
TGCGCCAGCAGCTTGGTGACAGGCAGGAACACTGAAGCTTTCTTT	CASSLVTGRNTEAFF	TRBJ1-1	.	TRBV5-1	.	15
TGTGCCAGCAGCCCCCGCGGGGGCCCTCTTTACGAGCAGTACTTC	CASSPRGGPLYEQYF	TRBJ2-7	.	TRBV7-2	.	15
TGTGCCAGCAGTGAATATATGGGGAGACAAGGGGTCACAGATACGCAGTATTTT	CASSEYMGRQGVTDTQYF	TRBJ2-3	few	TRBV25-1	.	18
TGTGCCAGCTCACCACTATGGCAGGGAATACAAGAGACCCAGTACTTC	CASSPLWQGIQETQYF	TRBJ2-5	few	TRBV18	.	16
TGCGCCAGCAGCTCGGGACCGCCAGATACGCAGTATTTT	CASSSGPPDTQYF	TRBJ2-3	.	TRBV5-1	.	13
TGTGCCAGCTCTACGCGGGGTACAGATACGCAGTATTTT	CASSTRGTDTQYF	TRBJ2-3	.	TRBV18	.	13
TGTGCCAGCAGTTACTCTATCTACGAGCGGCAGTACTTC	CASSYSIYERQYF	TRBJ2-7	few	TRBV6-5	.	13
TGTGCCACCGTGAAGCTGATCTCTGGGGCCAACGTCCTGACTTTC	CATVKLISGANVLTF	TRBJ2-6	few	TRBV28	.	15
TGTGCCAGCAGCCTCCAGAAAGGACTAGCCTACGAGCAGTACTTC	CASSLQKGLAYEQYF	TRBJ2-7	.	TRBV4-2	TRBD2	15
TGCAGCGTTGAGCTCCAGACGGCACAGTATTTT	CSVELQTAQYF	TRBJ2-3	few	TRBV29-1	.	11
TGCAGTGCAACCTCGGAGACCCAGTACTTC	CSATSETQYF	TRBJ2-5	.	TRBV20-1	.	10
TGTGCCAGCAGCCTGTACAGGGATCATGAAAAACTGTTTTTT	CASSLYRDHEKLFF	TRBJ1-4	.	TRBV5-4	.	14
TGTGCCAGCAGCTGGAGCATACTCAATGAGCAGTTCTTC	CASSWSILNEQFF	TRBJ2-1	few	TRBV7-9	.	13
TGTGCCACGTCCGGGACAGGGTCCCCCTACGAGCAGTACTTC	CATSGTGSPYEQYF	TRBJ2-7	few	TRBV27	TRBD1	14
TGCAGTGCTACCGCACGGGACTTTCAGTTCTTC	CSATARDFQFF	TRBJ2-1	.	TRBV20-1	.	11
TGTGCCAGCAGTTTATTGAGTTGGACTCAGGACAATGAGCAGTTCTTC	CASSLLSWTQDNEQFF	TRBJ2-1	few	TRBV28	.	16
TGTGCCAGCAGCCGCCAATCTGGACAGCGATCTACAGATACGCAGTATTTT	CASSRQSGQRSTDTQYF	TRBJ2-3	.	TRBV5-4	.	17
TGTGCCAGCAGTCAAGGACAGGGGAGTTGGAACACTGAAGCTTTCTTT	CASSQGQGSWNTEAFF	TRBJ1-1	.	TRBV27	TRBD1	16
TGTGCCAGCAGCGCGACTCCAGTTGGGACCGGGGAGCTGTTTTTT	CASSATPVGTGELFF	TRBJ2-2	few	TRBV9	.	15
TGTGCCATCAGTTGGGGAGAAGGGACTGAAGCTTTCTTT	CAISWGEGTEAFF	TRBJ1-1	.	TRBV10-3	.	13
TGTGCCAGCAGTTTCTTTAGCGGGAGTTTCAACGAGCAGTACTTC	CASSFFSGSFNEQYF	TRBJ2-7	.	TRBV6-5	TRBD2	15
TGCGCCAGCAGTAACGGGGGATGCATTTACGAGCAGTACTTC	CASSNGGCIYEQYF	TRBJ2-7	.	TRBV10-1	.	14
TGTGCCAGCAGCTTTCTCCCCTACGAGCAGTACTTC	CASSFLPYEQYF	TRBJ2-7	.	TRBV11-2	.	12
TGCGCCAGCAGCTTGGATGGTATCGACTACGAGCAGTACTTC	CASSLDGIDYEQYF	TRBJ2-7	.	TRBV5-1	.	14
TGTGCCAGCAGCTACAGGGGGCCGGATGGCTACACCTTC	CASSYRGPDGYTF	TRBJ1-2	.	TRBV7-9	TRBD1	13
TGTGCCAGCAGCCTTCCCAGGAGCGATCAGCCCCAGCATTTT	CASSLPRSDQPQHF	TRBJ1-5	.	TRBV28	.	14
TGTGCCAGCAGTTCCTACAGGCTAACCCAGCATTTT	CASSSYRLTQHF	TRBJ1-5	.	TRBV28	.	12
TGTGCCAGCAGCGTAGGCCTGGGAAGCACAGATACGCAGTATTTT	CASSVGLGSTDTQYF	TRBJ2-3	few	TRBV9	.	15